In its sample, the clone carrying this TCR beta chain was seen once. This CDR3 region has 13 residues. Trimming removed 4 bases at V and 5 bases at J, with 12 bases between. Looked up from germline, CDR1 is LGHDT and CDR2 is YNNKEL (reference sequence). This specimen belongs to a study of control samples from healthy donors and cancer patients. TCRdb's copy holds only in-frame clones and misses some; the assay was immunoSEQ multiplex PCR. The table records just over 150,000 clones, about 93% of them present only once. This TCR was recovered from a man aged 45-65 years in good health. V usage is TRBV3-1 (or the pseudogene TRBV3-2) and J usage is TRBJ2-7, with D possibly TRBD2 on 6 matching bases. Sequences were obtained from blood. The CDR3 DNA follows: TGTGCCAGCAGCCTACCCGGAGGGGACGAGCAGTACTTC. It is translated as CASSLPGGDEQYF.